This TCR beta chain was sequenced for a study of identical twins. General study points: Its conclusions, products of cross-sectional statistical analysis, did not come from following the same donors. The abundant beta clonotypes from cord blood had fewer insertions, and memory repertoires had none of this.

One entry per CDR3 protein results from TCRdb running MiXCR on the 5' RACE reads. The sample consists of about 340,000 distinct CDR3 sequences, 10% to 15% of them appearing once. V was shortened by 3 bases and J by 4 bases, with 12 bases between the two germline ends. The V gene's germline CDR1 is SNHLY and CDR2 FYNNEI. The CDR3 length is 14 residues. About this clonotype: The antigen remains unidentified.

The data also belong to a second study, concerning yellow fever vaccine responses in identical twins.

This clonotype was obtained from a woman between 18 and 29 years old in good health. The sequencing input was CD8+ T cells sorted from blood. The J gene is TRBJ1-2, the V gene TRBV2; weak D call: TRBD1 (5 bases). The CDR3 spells CASSDWQGLYGYTF. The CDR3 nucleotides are TGTGCCAGCAGTGACTGGCAGGGCCTCTATGGCTACACCTTC.